This T cell receptor beta chain was sequenced during a study of OX40 agonist ivuxolimab in advanced cancers. Study details: People who had prior anti-PD-1, anti-PD-L1 or anti-CTLA-4 therapy could take part, and around 43% had some. Study observations and caveats: CD4+ and CD8+ blood T cells expanded clonally by week 6 at 0.1 to 3.0 mg/kg. In general, CD8+ T cells held more expanded clones than CD4+ did, on average.

Method: immunoSEQ multiplex PCR; TCRdb's copy keeps in-frame clones and lacks some. The data hold about 20,000 clones, with 80% to 90% observed a single time. This clone was recorded a few times. Its specificity is not known. The CDR3 is 13 amino acids. The ends were cut back, 4 bases at V and 1 base at J, with 9 bases in the middle. The V gene's germline CDR1 is SGDLS and CDR2 YYNGEE. This specimen consisted of CD4+ or CD8+ T cells sorted from blood, obtained in a trial of the OX40 agonist ivuxolimab. This TCR was recovered from an adult with an advanced solid tumor such as melanoma, head and neck, liver or kidney cancer. The V gene is TRBV9, the J gene TRBJ2-7; perhaps TRBD1 as D (5 bases). As DNA, the CDR3 is TGTGCCAGCAGCTCGACAGCTTCCTACGAGCAGTACTTC. It encodes CASSSTASYEQYF.